One and the same sample provided the 27 T cell receptor beta chains below, sequenced in a study of T-cell reconstitution after alpha-beta-depleted transplantation in children. The TCRbeta library was prepared with unique molecular identifiers. TCRdb analysed the PCR reads with MiXCR anew, one entry per CDR3 protein. The repertoire holds 100,000 to 120,000 distinct CDR3 sequences, with 10% to 13% as singletons. The sample consisted of PBMCs from the stem cell graft donor, taken from the stem cell graft. All receptors come from a human donor who donated a stem cell graft to a child with acute lymphoblastic leukemia.

The J gene is TRBJ2-2, the V gene TRBV3-1; no firm D call. The CDR3 extends over 16 amino acids. The V end lost 1 base, the J end lost 6 bases, and 15 bases lay between the germline ends. Per the germline V gene, CDR1 is LGHDT and CDR2 is YNNKEL (reference sequence). The CDR3 nucleotides are TGTGCCAGCAGCCAAGGGTTCCGAGGTGGGGCCGGGGAGCTGTTTTTT. Translating gives CASSQGFRGGAGELFF.

This clonotype turned up a few times. The gene calls are TRBV5-4 and TRBJ2-1; D tentatively fits TRBD1 or TRBD2 (5 bases each). V was pared by 3 bases and J by 2 bases, with 12 bases between. The CDR3 has 15 amino acids. CDR1 SGHNT and CDR2 YYREEE come from the germline V gene (reference sequence). CDR3 DNA sequence: TGTGCCAGCAGCTCTCCGGGACGGCCCTACAATGAGCAGTTCTTC. Translated: CASSSPGRPYNEQFF. The full variable domain, in which reference TRBV5-4 and TRBJ2-1 provide the parts outside the CDR3, is ETGVTQSPTHLIKTRGQQVTLRCSSQSGHNTVSWYQQALGQGPQFIFQYYREEENGRGNFPPRFSGLQFPNYSSELNVNALELDDSALYLCASSSPGRPYNEQFFGPGTRLTVL.

This clonotype was counted at least ten times. This CDR3 reads CASSSTGGSETQYF. The CDR3 DNA follows: TGTGCCAGCAGCTCCACAGGGGGCTCAGAGACCCAGTACTTC. The J gene is TRBJ2-5, the V gene TRBV7-9; TRBD1 agrees at 9 bases. The trim removed 4 bases at V and 4 bases at J, leaving 4 bases unmatched. The germline V gene encodes CDR1 SEHNR and CDR2 FQNEAQ (reference sequence). The CDR3 loop spans 14 amino acids.

This clonotype was recorded many times. V and J are TRBV20-1 and TRBJ1-1; 12 bases line up with TRBD1. Germline CDR1 and CDR2: DFQATT and SNEGSKA (reference sequence). The V segment lost 6 bases and the J segment 4 bases; nucleotides outside the gene matches: 6. This CDR3 spans 14 amino acids. The CDR3 coding sequence is TGCAGTGCGCTCGGGACAGGGGGCGCCACTGAAGCTTTCTTT. Protein: CSALGTGGATEAFF.

This clonotype was counted many times. The chain links TRBV9 to TRBJ2-5; TRBD2 aligns across 11 bases. Germline V gene data show CDR1 as SGDLS and CDR2 as YYNGEE. Unmatched junction bases numbered 7, after V lost 3 bases and J lost 3 bases. The CDR3 totals 16 residues. CDR3 DNA sequence: TGTGCCAGCAGCGCCAGACTAGCGGGAACCAAAGAGACCCAGTACTTC. Translating it yields CASSARLAGTKETQYF.

This clonotype appeared many times. The V call is TRBV7-2, the J call TRBJ2-7; possibly TRBD2 for D (6 bases). Germline-derived CDR1 and CDR2 are SGHTA and FQGNSA. This CDR3 comprises 13 residues. V lost 3 bases to trimming and J lost 3 bases, with 9 bases between them. CDR3 sequence reads: CASSLGLDYEQYF. The CDR3 DNA sequence: TGTGCCAGCAGCTTGGGACTTGACTACGAGCAGTACTTC.

This clonotype was seen ten or more times. The rearrangement joins TRBV20-1 to TRBJ2-7, with D maybe TRBD1 (6 bases). Germline V CDR1 and CDR2: DFQATT, SNEGSKA (reference sequence). The ends were cut back, 5 bases at V and 4 bases at J, with 18 bases in the middle. The CDR3 consists of 14 residues. CDR3 DNA sequence: TGCAGTGCTTACAGGGACCCAGGAGGATACGAGCAGTACTTC. Protein: CSAYRDPGGYEQYF.

This clonotype was recorded at least ten times. Its ends do not fully match the called genes, so a read error is possible. The CDR3 region is CTVSGAANTGELFF. The DNA for the CDR3 is TGCACCGTTTCGGGGGCCGCGAACACCGGGGAGCTGTTTTTT. The V gene is TRBV29-1, the J gene TRBJ2-2; D tentatively reads TRBD1 or TRBD2 (6 bases each). This CDR3 contains 14 residues. Germline V gives CDR1 SQVTM, CDR2 ANQGSEA.

In this sample, this clonotype turned up many times. V is TRBV28 and J is TRBJ2-7; 14 bases align to TRBD2. The V gene end was trimmed by 7 bases and the J gene end by 7 bases; junction bases not matched to a gene: 9. CDR3 length: 15 residues. CDR1 is MDHEN and CDR2 is SYDVKM in the germline V gene. DNA for the CDR3: TGTGCCAGCATTCCCGGACTAGCGGGAGGTAGGGAGCAGTACTTC. This encodes CASIPGLAGGREQYF.

This clonotype showed up many times. J is TRBJ1-2 and V is TRBV12-3 or TRBV12-4; D not certain. CDR3 length: 13 residues. V was trimmed by 8 bases and J by 4 bases, leaving 14 bases between them. In DNA form, the CDR3 reads TGTGCCAGCTCCAAGGAGCAATTCTATGGCTACACCTTC. It is translated as CASSKEQFYGYTF.

Ten or more counts support this clonotype. This chain connects TRBV7-2 to TRBJ1-3, with 11 positions matching TRBD1. Germline V gene sequence: CDR1 SGHTA, CDR2 FQGNSA. This CDR3 region has 17 residues. The V and J ends lost 5 bases and 7 bases, in that order; junction bases with no gene match: 13. The CDR3 DNA reads TGTGCCAGCAGCCCCCAGGACAGGGGGCTGTTTAGTAACACCATATATTTT. This gives the protein CASSPQDRGLFSNTIYF.

Ten or more counts support this clonotype. J is TRBJ2-5 and V is TRBV10-2; 9 bases are shared with TRBD1. This CDR3 region has 17 residues. Per the germline V gene, CDR1 is WSHSY and CDR2 is SAAADI. Germline trimming cut 4 bases from V and 2 bases from J; bases unmatched to any gene: 11. Here the CDR3 DNA reads TGCGCCAGCAGTGGGGGACAGGGTATTAGGCTACAAGAGACCCAGTACTTC. Translated, it gives CASSGGQGIRLQETQYF.

The table lists this clonotype with many counts. The rearrangement uses TRBV7-6 and TRBJ1-1, with D maybe TRBD1 (6 bases). The germline V gene encodes CDR1 SGHVS and CDR2 FNYEAQ. Trimming cost V 1 base and J 1 base, with 7 bases left between them. The CDR3 loop spans 14 amino acids. In DNA form, the CDR3 reads TGTGCCAGCAGCTTAGTGACAGGGAACACTGAAGCTTTCTTT. This gives the protein CASSLVTGNTEAFF.

This clonotype showed up many times. The J gene is TRBJ2-5, the V gene TRBV5-8, with D possibly TRBD2 on 5 matching bases. There are 11 residues in the CDR3. The germline V gene encodes CDR1 SGHTS and CDR2 YDEGEE. V was clipped by 5 bases and J by 9 bases, with 11 bases between them. CDR3 coding DNA: TGTGCCAGCAGTCGCCGAGCGGCCCAGTACTTC. This gives the protein CASSRRAAQYF.

This clonotype was recorded at least ten times. V and J are TRBV5-1 and TRBJ2-3; maybe TRBD2 (6 bases). V was pared by 4 bases and J by 6 bases, with 9 bases between. The germline gives CDR1 SGHRS, CDR2 YFSETQ. The CDR3 has 12 residues. CDR3 amino acids: CASSHGRDTQYF. CDR3 sequence (DNA): TGCGCCAGCAGCCATGGGAGGGATACGCAGTATTTT.

This clonotype has at least ten counts. The chain combines TRBV19 with TRBJ2-7; the D is unclear. Per the germline V gene, CDR1 is LNHDA and CDR2 is SQIVND (reference sequence). This CDR3 has 13 amino acids. Trimming stripped 6 bases from V and 1 base from J, with 10 bases between. CDR3 amino acids: CASRGKGSYEQYF. CDR3 bases: TGTGCCAGTAGGGGCAAGGGATCCTACGAGCAGTACTTC. The entire variable domain, with the rest obtained from reference TRBV19 and TRBJ2-7, is as follows: DGGITQSPKYLFRKEGQNVTLSCEQNLNHDAMYWYRQDPGQGLRLIYYSQIVNDFQKGDIAEGYSVSREKKESFPLTVTSAQKNPTAFYLCASRGKGSYEQYFGPGTRLTVT.

This clonotype was observed many times. V gene TRBV19 combines with J gene TRBJ2-7; D gene unclear. This CDR3 spans 13 amino acids. CDR1 and CDR2 from the germline V gene are LNHDA and SQIVND (reference sequence). V lost 1 base to trimming and J lost 3 bases, with 7 bases between them. CDR3: CASSIGADYEQYF. CDR3 DNA: TGTGCCAGTAGTATAGGGGCCGACTACGAGCAGTACTTC.

This clonotype was recorded at least ten times. The gene calls are TRBV19 and TRBJ1-1, with TRBD1 matching over 12 bases. Germline CDR1 is LNHDA and CDR2 is SQIVND (reference sequence). Germline trimming cut 5 bases from V and 11 bases from J; bases unmatched to any gene: 12. The CDR3 is made up of 15 amino acids. The CDR3 DNA follows: TGTGCCAGTAGTTCCTCCGGGACAGGGGGCGCGTGGGCTTTCTTT. Encoded protein: CASSSSGTGGAWAFF.

This clonotype has at least ten counts. This rearrangement joins TRBV5-1 to TRBJ2-7; TRBD2 agrees at 7 bases. The CDR3 contains 15 residues. From germline, CDR1 is SGHRS and CDR2 YFSETQ. V was pared by 0 bases and J by 2 bases, with 5 bases of the junction left unmatched. The CDR3 nucleotides read TGCGCCAGCAGCTTGGCCGGGACTACCGCCTACGAGCAGTACTTC. Its translation is CASSLAGTTAYEQYF.

The table lists this clonotype with many counts. The rearrangement uses TRBV5-8 and TRBJ1-1; weak D call: TRBD1 (5 bases). V shed 3 bases and J shed 5 bases, with 8 bases lying between them. The CDR3 extends over 12 amino acids. Germline V lookup: CDR1 SGHTS, CDR2 YDEGEE. The CDR3 protein is CASSSRVTEAFF. The CDR3 bases are TGTGCCAGCAGCTCCAGGGTAACTGAAGCTTTCTTT.

This clonotype was seen ten or more times. The germline gene is not matched at one end of the junction; a read error may be the cause. The gene calls are TRBV5-1 and TRBJ2-7; 11 nucleotides match TRBD1. Germline V lookup: CDR1 SGHRS, CDR2 YFSETQ. The CDR3 has 15 residues. CDR3 bases: TGCGCCAGCAGTTTGGGGACAGGGGGGATCTACGAGCAGTACTTC. As protein: CASSLGTGGIYEQYF.

This clonotype has ten or more counts. The chain joins TRBV6-5 to TRBJ2-5; no reliable D call. The germline CDR1 and CDR2 sequences are MNHEY and SVGAGI. The CDR3 is 14 amino acids. V was trimmed by 4 bases and J by 1 base, leaving 10 bases between them. For the CDR3, the DNA is TGTGCCAGCAGTTGGGATTGGAGCCAAGAGACCCAGTACTTC. It yields the protein CASSWDWSQETQYF.

At least ten counts were recorded for this clonotype. The chain has TRBV5-6 and TRBJ2-1; no clear D gene. Germline assignment: CDR1 SGHDT and CDR2 YYEEEE. The V gene lost 0 bases and the J gene lost 6 bases, with 7 bases spanning the gap. The CDR3 length is 13 residues. CDR3 protein: CASSLVGGNEQFF. DNA for the CDR3: TGTGCCAGCAGCTTGGTGGGTGGCAATGAGCAGTTCTTC.

This clonotype was seen only once. V is TRBV4-2 and J is TRBJ2-7, with 8 bases matching TRBD2. The CDR3 sequence is 18 residues long. V shed 8 bases and J 3 bases; nucleotides not matched to a gene: 21. CDR1 LGHNA and CDR2 YNFKEQ come from the germline V gene. CDR3 sequence: CASGPGPLGTRLYYEQYF. For the CDR3, the DNA is TGTGCCAGCGGCCCCGGCCCCCTCGGGACTAGGCTTTACTACGAGCAGTACTTC.

The rearrangement links TRBV4-3 to TRBJ2-1; no firm D call. Per the germline V gene, CDR1 is LGHNA and CDR2 is YSLEER. V shed 3 bases and J shed 9 bases, with 9 bases lying between them. This CDR3 has 12 residues. The CDR3 spells CASSHIPGEQFF. The CDR3 coding sequence is TGCGCCAGCAGCCACATACCCGGTGAGCAGTTCTTC.

This clonotype came up many times. The rearrangement links TRBV3-1 to TRBJ1-2; D not resolved. Germline V gives CDR1 LGHDT, CDR2 YNNKEL (reference sequence). The CDR3 totals 14 residues. V shed 7 bases and J shed 6 bases, with 18 bases lying between them. For the CDR3, the DNA is TGTGCCAGCACCTCGAACCGGGCCAACGATGGCTACACCTTC. Translation gives CASTSNRANDGYTF.

This clonotype was detected ten times or more. The chain employs TRBV6-2 or TRBV6-3 and TRBJ1-5; the D is unclear. From germline, CDR1 is MNHEY and CDR2 SVGEGT. The V and J ends lost 5 bases and 0 bases respectively, with 17 bases between them. The CDR3 extends over 17 amino acids. The CDR3 bases are TGTGCCAGCAGTCTCGGACGGAATTCCTATAGCAATCAGCCCCAGCATTTT. It yields the protein CASSLGRNSYSNQPQHF.